The next 8 T cell receptor beta chains were all read from a single sample in a study of blood T cell repertoires in COVID-19 (dated by TCRdb to 2018 to 2020). The library came from the immunoSEQ multiplex PCR assay. What TCRdb holds here is the immuneACCESS table cut down to in-frame rearrangements. Part of the clones is not present; checked against another copy, under half of the missing clones reflect an unresolved V gene, and the others are unexplained. The sample has 450,000 or so clones on record, around 90% of them singletons. The ten largest account for less than 0.95% of the sample. Input material: peripheral blood. The receptors shown here come from a man between 18 and 35 years old with COVID-19, enrolled during active disease.

This rearrangement joins TRBV7-9 to TRBJ2-5; 7 bases map to TRBD1. This CDR3 region has 14 residues. The J segment lost 1 base and the V segment lost 5 bases, leaving 4 bases of the junction unmatched. Germline V gene data show CDR1 as SEHNR and CDR2 as FQNEAQ (reference sequence). CDR3 coding DNA: TGTGCCAGCAGCGAGGGACAGACCCAAGAGACCCAGTACTTC. Amino acids: CASSEGQTQETQYF.

Only a few counts were recorded for this clone. J is TRBJ1-2 and V is TRBV12-3 or TRBV12-4, with 9 bases lining up with TRBD1. J was trimmed by 7 bases and V by 6 bases; bases with no gene match: 6. The CDR3 spans 13 residues. CDR3 sequence reads: CASSIQGAGGYTF. The CDR3 DNA follows: TGTGCCAGCAGCATACAGGGGGCGGGTGGCTACACCTTC.

The V and J genes are TRBV5-4 and TRBJ1-2; weak D call: TRBD1 (6 bases). The CDR3 length is 15 residues. V dropped 3 bases and J dropped 1 base, with 13 bases sitting between them. In germline, CDR1 is SGHNT, CDR2 YYREEE (reference sequence). CDR3 DNA: TGTGCCAGCAGCTCTAGACGACAGGTTAACTATGGCTACACCTTC. It encodes CASSSRRQVNYGYTF.

The genes are TRBV7-9 and TRBJ1-6; 10 positions agree with TRBD1. From germline, CDR1 is SEHNR and CDR2 FQNEAQ (reference sequence). The CDR3 is made up of 14 amino acids. The V segment lost 5 bases and the J segment 8 bases; nucleotides outside the gene matches: 3. CDR3 sequence (DNA): TGTGCCAGCAGCAGACAGGGGGCGGATTCACCCCTCCACTTT. Translated: CASSRQGADSPLHF.

To note about this clone: Other DNA variants within this sample encode the same CDR3. The rearrangement uses TRBV4-1 and TRBJ1-1; possibly TRBD1 for D (5 bases). Trimming took off 1 base at V and 0 bases at J, with 9 bases between the two ends. Germline V gives CDR1 MGHRA, CDR2 YSYEKL. This CDR3 is 15 amino acids long. This chain's CDR3 is CASSQVPGLNTEAFF. The CDR3 DNA is TGCGCCAGCAGCCAAGTGCCAGGGTTGAACACTGAAGCTTTCTTT.

J is TRBJ1-6 and V is TRBV13; 7 positions agree with TRBD1. The V and J ends lost 6 bases and 10 bases, in that order; junction bases with no gene match: 9. The CDR3 has 14 amino acids. Germline V gene sequence: CDR1 PRHDT, CDR2 FYEKMQ (reference sequence). CDR3 protein: CASSPGDSGSPLHF. Written as DNA, the CDR3 is TGTGCCAGCAGTCCCGGGGACAGTGGGTCACCCCTCCACTTT. The whole variable domain, filled in from reference TRBV13 and TRBJ1-6, reads AAGVIQSPRHLIKEKRETATLKCYPIPRHDTVYWYQQGPGQDPQFLISFYEKMQSDKGSIPDRFSAQQFSDYHSELNMSSLELGDSALYFCASSPGDSGSPLHFGNGTRLTVT.

This sequence joins TRBV10-3 and TRBJ2-1, with 8 nucleotides matching TRBD2. Unmatched junction bases numbered 10, after V lost 4 bases and J lost 5 bases. Germline CDR1 reads ENHRY; CDR2 reads SYGVKD. The CDR3 has 16 amino acids. CDR3 DNA sequence: TGTGCCATCAGTGGCGGGAGGATCCCGACAAACAATGAGCAGTTCTTC. Protein product: CAISGGRIPTNNEQFF.

V and J are TRBV7-3 and TRBJ2-3, with a possible D match to TRBD1 (6 bases). Germline values: CDR1 SGHTA, CDR2 FQGTGA. This CDR3 has 13 residues. Deletions cut 3 bases from V and 6 bases from J, with 10 bases between. For the CDR3, the DNA is TGTGCCAGCAGCTTGGGAAGGGGGGATACGCAGTATTTT. It encodes CASSLGRGDTQYF.